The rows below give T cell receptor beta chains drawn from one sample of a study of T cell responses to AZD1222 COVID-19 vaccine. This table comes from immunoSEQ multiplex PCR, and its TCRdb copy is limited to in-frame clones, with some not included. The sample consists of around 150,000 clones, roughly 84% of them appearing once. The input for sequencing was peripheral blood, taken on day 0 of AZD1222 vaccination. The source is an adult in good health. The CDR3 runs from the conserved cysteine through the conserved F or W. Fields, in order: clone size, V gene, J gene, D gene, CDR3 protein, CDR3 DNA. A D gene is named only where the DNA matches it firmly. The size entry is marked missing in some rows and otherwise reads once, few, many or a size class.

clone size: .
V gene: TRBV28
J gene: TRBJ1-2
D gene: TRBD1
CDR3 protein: CASSPPGTAANYGYTF
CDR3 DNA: TGTGCCAGCAGTCCACCCGGGACAGCAGCTAACTATGGCTACACCTTC

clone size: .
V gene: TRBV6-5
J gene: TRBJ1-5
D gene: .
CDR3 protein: CASSYTGAGNQPQHF
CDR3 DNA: TGTGCCAGCAGTTACACGGGGGCTGGCAATCAGCCCCAGCATTTT

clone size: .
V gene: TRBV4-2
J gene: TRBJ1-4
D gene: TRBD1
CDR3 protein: CASSQAPGQGAEEKLFF
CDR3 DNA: TGTGCCAGCAGCCAAGCACCCGGACAGGGGGCCGAAGAAAAACTGTTTTTT

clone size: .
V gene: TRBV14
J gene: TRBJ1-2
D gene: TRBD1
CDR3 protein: CASSQDRSIYGYTF
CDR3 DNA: TGTGCCAGCAGCCAGGACAGGTCGATATATGGCTACACCTTC

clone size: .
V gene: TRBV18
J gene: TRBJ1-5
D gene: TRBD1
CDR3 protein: CASSPVGQGAKSNQPQHF
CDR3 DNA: TGTGCCAGCTCACCTGTAGGACAGGGGGCGAAGAGCAATCAGCCCCAGCATTTT

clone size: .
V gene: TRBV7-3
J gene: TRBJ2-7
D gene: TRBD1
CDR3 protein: CASSVNRGPHYEQYF
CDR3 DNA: TGTGCCAGCAGCGTCAACAGGGGGCCCCACTACGAGCAGTACTTC

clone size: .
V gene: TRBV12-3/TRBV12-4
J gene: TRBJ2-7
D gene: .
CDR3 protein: CASRPQGIYEQYF
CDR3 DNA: TGTGCCAGCAGACCCCAGGGGATCTACGAGCAGTACTTC

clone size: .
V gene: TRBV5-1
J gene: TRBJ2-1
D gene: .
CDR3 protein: CASSLSEVSGNEQFF
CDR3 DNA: TGCGCCAGCAGCTTGTCGGAGGTGAGCGGCAATGAGCAGTTCTTC

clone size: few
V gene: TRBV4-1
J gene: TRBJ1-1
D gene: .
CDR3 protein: CASSQVEWVSGGNTEAFF
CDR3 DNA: TGCGCCAGCAGCCAAGTAGAGTGGGTGAGCGGGGGGAACACTGAAGCTTTCTTT

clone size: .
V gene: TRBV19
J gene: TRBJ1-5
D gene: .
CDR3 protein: CASSIAGSQPQHF
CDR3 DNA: TGTGCCAGTAGTATAGCGGGAAGTCAGCCCCAGCATTTT

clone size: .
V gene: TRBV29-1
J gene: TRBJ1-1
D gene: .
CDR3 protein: CTYNGGAEAFF
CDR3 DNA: TGCACCTATAACGGAGGGGCTGAAGCTTTCTTT

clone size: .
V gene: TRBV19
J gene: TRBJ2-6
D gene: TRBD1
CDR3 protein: CASSRQGAGGANVLTF
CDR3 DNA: TGTGCCAGTAGCAGACAGGGGGCCGGTGGGGCCAACGTCCTGACTTTC

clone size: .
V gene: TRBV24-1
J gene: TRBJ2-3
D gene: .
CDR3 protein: CATSVGVDTQYF
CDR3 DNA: TGTGCCACCAGTGTAGGAGTGGATACGCAGTATTTT

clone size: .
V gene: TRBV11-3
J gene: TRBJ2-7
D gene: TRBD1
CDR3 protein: CASSPGQERNEQYF
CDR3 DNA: TGTGCCAGCAGCCCTGGACAGGAGCGGAACGAGCAGTACTTC

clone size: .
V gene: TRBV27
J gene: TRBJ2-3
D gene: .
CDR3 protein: CASSFNRVTDTQYF
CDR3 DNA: TGTGCCAGCAGTTTTAACAGGGTCACAGATACGCAGTATTTT

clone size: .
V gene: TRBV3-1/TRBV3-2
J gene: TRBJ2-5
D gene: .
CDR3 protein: CASSPNFRHLETQYF
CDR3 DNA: TGTGCCAGCAGCCCAAATTTTCGTCATCTAGAGACCCAGTACTTC

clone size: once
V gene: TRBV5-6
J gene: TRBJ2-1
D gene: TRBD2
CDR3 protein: CASSLGRLAGEINNEQFF
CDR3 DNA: TGTGCCAGCAGCTTGGGCAGACTAGCGGGGGAGATTAACAATGAGCAGTTCTTC

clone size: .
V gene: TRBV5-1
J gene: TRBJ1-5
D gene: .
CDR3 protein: CASSFRRGGGNQPQHF
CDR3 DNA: TGCGCCAGCAGCTTTCGCAGGGGAGGGGGCAATCAGCCCCAGCATTTT

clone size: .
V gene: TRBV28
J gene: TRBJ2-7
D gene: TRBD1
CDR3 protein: CASSLPGQGFHEQYF
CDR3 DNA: TGTGCCAGCAGTTTACCGGGACAGGGGTTCCACGAGCAGTACTTC

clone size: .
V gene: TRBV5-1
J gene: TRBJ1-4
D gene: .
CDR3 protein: CASSGGLGMQSGEKLFF
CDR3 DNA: TGCGCCAGCAGCGGGGGGTTAGGAATGCAGTCGGGTGAAAAACTGTTTTTT

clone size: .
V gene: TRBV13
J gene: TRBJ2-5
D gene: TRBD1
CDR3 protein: CASSSRDSGPETQYF
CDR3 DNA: TGTGCCAGCAGCAGTCGGGACAGTGGACCAGAGACCCAGTACTTC

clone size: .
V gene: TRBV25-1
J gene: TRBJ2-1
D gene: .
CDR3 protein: CASSGWGLNEQFF
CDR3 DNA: TGTGCCAGCAGTGGATGGGGATTGAATGAGCAGTTCTTC

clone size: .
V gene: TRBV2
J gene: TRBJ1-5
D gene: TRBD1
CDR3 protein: CASSGQGFQPQHF
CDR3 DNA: TGTGCCAGCAGTGGACAGGGGTTTCAGCCCCAGCATTTT

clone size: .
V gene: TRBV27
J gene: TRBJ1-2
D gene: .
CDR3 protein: CASSFRGGLGGYTF
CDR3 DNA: TGTGCCAGCAGTTTTAGGGGGGGGCTGGGTGGCTACACCTTC

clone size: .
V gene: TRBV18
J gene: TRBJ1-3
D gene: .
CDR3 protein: CASSPDIAGNTIYF
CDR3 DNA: TGTGCCAGCTCACCGGACATAGCTGGAAACACCATATATTTT

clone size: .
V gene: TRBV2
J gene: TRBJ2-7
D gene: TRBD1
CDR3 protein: CASSGRSGGEYEQYF
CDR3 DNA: TGTGCCAGCAGTGGAAGGTCAGGGGGCGAGTACGAGCAGTACTTC

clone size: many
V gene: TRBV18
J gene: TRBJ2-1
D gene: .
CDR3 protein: CASSPPFSEETPNNEQFF
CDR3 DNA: TGTGCCAGCTCACCACCCTTCTCCGAGGAAACCCCTAACAATGAGCAGTTCTTC

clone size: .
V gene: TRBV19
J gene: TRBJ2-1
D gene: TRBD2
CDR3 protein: CASSKSPSGGSLNEQFF
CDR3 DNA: TGTGCCAGTAGTAAATCCCCTAGCGGGGGGAGTCTTAATGAGCAGTTCTTC

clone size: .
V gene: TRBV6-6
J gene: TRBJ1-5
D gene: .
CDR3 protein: CASTENTGLSNQPQHF
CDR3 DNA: TGTGCCAGCACCGAGAATACAGGGCTCAGCAATCAGCCCCAGCATTTT

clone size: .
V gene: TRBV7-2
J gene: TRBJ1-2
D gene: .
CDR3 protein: CASSFYTTNYGYTF
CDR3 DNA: TGTGCCAGCAGCTTTTACACCACTAACTATGGCTACACCTTC

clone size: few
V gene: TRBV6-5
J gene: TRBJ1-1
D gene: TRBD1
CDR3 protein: CASRYQGAQDTEAFF
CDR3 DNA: TGTGCCAGCAGGTATCAGGGGGCTCAGGACACTGAAGCTTTCTTT

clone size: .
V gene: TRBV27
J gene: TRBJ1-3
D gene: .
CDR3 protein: CASSLNRASVSGNTIYF
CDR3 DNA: TGTGCCAGCAGTTTAAACAGGGCGTCGGTCTCTGGAAACACCATATATTTT

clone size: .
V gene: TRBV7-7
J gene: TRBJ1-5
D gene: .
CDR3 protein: CASSPEMGQPQHF
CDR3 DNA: TGTGCCAGCAGCCCGGAGATGGGACAGCCCCAGCATTTT

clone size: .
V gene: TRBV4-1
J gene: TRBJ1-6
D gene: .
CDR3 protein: CASSQSLPGRHNSPLHF
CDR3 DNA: TGCGCCAGCAGCCAATCGTTGCCGGGACGGCATAATTCACCCCTCCACTTT

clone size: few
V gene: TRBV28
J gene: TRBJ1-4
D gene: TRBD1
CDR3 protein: CASRPPGQGYEKLFF
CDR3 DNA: TGTGCCAGCAGACCACCGGGACAGGGGTATGAAAAACTGTTTTTT

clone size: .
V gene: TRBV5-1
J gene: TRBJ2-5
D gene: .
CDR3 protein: CASSLEGSRETQYF
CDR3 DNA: TGCGCCAGCAGCTTGGAGGGGTCCAGGGAGACCCAGTACTTC

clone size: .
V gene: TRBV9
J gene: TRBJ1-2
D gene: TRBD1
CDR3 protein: CASSVGDGQGLYGYTF
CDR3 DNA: TGTGCCAGCAGCGTAGGGGATGGACAGGGACTCTATGGCTACACCTTC

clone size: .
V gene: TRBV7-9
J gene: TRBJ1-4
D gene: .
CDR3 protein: CASSQGVTNEKLFF
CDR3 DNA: TGTGCCAGCAGCCAAGGGGTAACTAATGAAAAACTGTTTTTT

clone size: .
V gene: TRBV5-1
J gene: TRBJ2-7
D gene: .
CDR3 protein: CASSPDGGVSVYEQYF
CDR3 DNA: TGCGCCAGCAGCCCGGACGGCGGGGTTTCTGTCTACGAGCAGTACTTC

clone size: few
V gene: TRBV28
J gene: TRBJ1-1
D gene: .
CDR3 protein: CAIVRATEAFF
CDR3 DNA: TGTGCCATTGTCAGGGCCACTGAAGCTTTCTTT